This is a list of T cell receptor beta chains from one sample in a study of cytomegalovirus exposure and HLA in healthy donors. Sequencing used immunoSEQ multiplex PCR; TCRdb keeps in-frame clones, though not all of them. The sample consists of some 150,000 clones, approximately 80% of them appearing once. The material sequenced was PBMCs. Receptor source: a woman between 18 and 29 years old in good health and CMV-seronegative. The conserved cysteine and the conserved F or W are not part of the CDR3 here. The order of the fields is V gene, J gene, CDR3 protein.

TRBV2,TRBJ1-2,ASSLGTEVGYT
TRBV12-5,TRBJ2-7,ASGLVHDSDHVSVAYEQY
TRBV5-1,TRBJ1-1,ASTGVMNTEAF
TRBV10-1,TRBJ2-3,ASSESVAVGTDTQY
TRBV7-6,TRBJ1-2,ASSSRDRGPDYGYT
TRBV27,TRBJ1-1,ASSSPGSNTEAF
TRBV9,TRBJ1-1,ASSVGGENTEAF
TRBV19,TRBJ1-1,ASSFWGRLAEAF
TRBV27,TRBJ1-1,ASSLVIRGNTEAF
TRBV11-1,TRBJ1-2,ASSDQKYRGPGYT
TRBV6-6,TRBJ1-5,ASSPSGGDQPQH
TRBV19,TRBJ2-4,ASLGTSGGEPR
TRBV7-9,TRBJ1-1,ASSPGGLERGNTEAF
TRBV2,TRBJ1-2,ASTPAGGYT
TRBV7-9,TRBJ2-4,SSSLQGNQY
TRBV6-6,TRBJ1-2,ASRNRGNYGYT
TRBV6-1,TRBJ2-7,ASSESSHNLAGSSYEQY
TRBV10-3,TRBJ1-5,AISGENNQPQH
TRBV28,TRBJ2-6,ASSSFSGANVLT
TRBV6-4,TRBJ2-3,ASSLSSGGREADTQY
TRBV10-2,TRBJ1-2,ASSSAGNYGYT
TRBV27,TRBJ2-1,ASSLWGTGYQEQF
TRBV29-1,TRBJ1-5,SVEPPGQGNQPQH
TRBV28,TRBJ1-1,ASRVGGQRNTEAF
TRBV19,TRBJ2-7,ASSRQGGYEQY
TRBV5-5,TRBJ1-5,ASSRDRGAQPQH
TRBV30,TRBJ2-1,AARGAVSYNEQF
TRBV11-2,TRBJ2-7,ASSPREYEQY
TRBV29-1,TRBJ2-7,SVEGGDRPYEQY